This T cell receptor (beta chain) stems from a study of vaccination and CD4 T cells after COVID-19. On the study more broadly: The convalescent group had six males, four females, seven Caucasians, two Asians, one multiracial. Post-diagnosis, post-COVID samples were collected after a median approximately three months, ranging 35 to 161. Investigators took post-vaccine samples a median about 65 days after dose two, within a range of 14 to 241.

Trimming removed 10 bases from V and 8 bases from J, with 18 bases in between. Germline V lookup: CDR1 SNHLY, CDR2 FYNNEI. The CDR3 runs 12 residues. Regarding the study as a whole: Spike mono-reactivity was found in 304 of the 307 vaccine-specific clones identified in convalescent patients.

In TCRdb, the PCR reads were re-called with MiXCR into one record per CDR3 protein. The sample lists about 21,000 distinct CDR3 sequences; roughly 56% were seen once. As concerns this clonotype: The target antigen is unknown.

The receptor was derived from a human donor who had recovered from COVID-19. The V call is TRBV2, the J call TRBJ2-7; no definite D call. This specimen consisted of CD4+ T cells from blood, obtained before SARS-CoV-2 vaccination. The CDR3 DNA follows: TGTGCCACCGCCCGGGCCTCTTACCAGCAGTACTTC. The encoded protein is CATARASYQQYF.